The 3 T cell receptor beta chains below were found in one sample sequenced in a study of radiation and T cells in renal cell carcinoma. Profiling relied on immunoSEQ multiplex PCR, and the TCRdb table lists in-frame clones only, not all of them. The sample comprises just over 95,000 clones, 75% to 90% of which are singletons, and around 7.9% rests with the top ten. Described time point: baseline pretreatment blood. Treatment noted: 15 Gy SBRT to primary tumor, nephrectomy 4 weeks later. Source: blood, taken from a patient whose treatment included radiotherapy and nephrectomy. The receptors stem from a man between 50 and 59 years old with renal cell carcinoma.

The chain employs TRBV5-1 and TRBJ2-7, with D perhaps TRBD2 (6 bases). This CDR3 contains 14 residues. Trimming pared 5 bases from V and 5 bases from J, leaving 17 bases between. Germline CDR1 SGHRS, CDR2 YFSETQ. The CDR3 here is CASREEGERDEQYF. For the CDR3, the DNA is TGCGCCAGCAGAGAGGAGGGAGAACGGGACGAGCAGTACTTC. Variable domain in full (rest from reference TRBV5-1 and TRBJ2-7): KAGVTQTPRYLIKTRGQQVTLSCSPISGHRSVSWYQQTPGQGLQFLFEYFSETQRNKGNFPGRFSGRQFSNSRSEMNVSTLELGDSALYLCASREEGERDEQYFGPGTRLTVT.

A few counts support this clone. This rearrangement joins TRBV5-1 to TRBJ2-1; D unresolved. The V end lost 0 bases, the J end lost 7 bases, and 8 bases lay between the germline ends. CDR1 is SGHRS, CDR2 YFSETQ, per germline. CDR3 length: 13 amino acids. The CDR3 sequence is CASSLGPQNEQFF. For the CDR3, the DNA is TGCGCCAGCAGCTTGGGTCCTCAGAATGAGCAGTTCTTC. The variable domain in full, with the rest retrieved from reference TRBV5-1 and TRBJ2-1, is KAGVTQTPRYLIKTRGQQVTLSCSPISGHRSVSWYQQTPGQGLQFLFEYFSETQRNKGNFPGRFSGRQFSNSRSEMNVSTLELGDSALYLCASSLGPQNEQFFGPGTRLTVL.

V and J are TRBV11-3 and TRBJ1-3; D not certain. Germline values: CDR1 SGHNT, CDR2 YENEEA. The CDR3 has 13 residues. Trimming left V 1 base short and J 4 bases short, with 5 bases between. This chain's CDR3 is CASSLGRGNTIYF. In DNA, the CDR3 is TGTGCCAGCAGCTTAGGAAGAGGAAACACCATATATTTT.